These T cell receptor beta chains were read from a single sample in a study of T-cell reconstitution after alpha-beta-depleted transplantation in children. TCRdb itself ran the PCR reads through MiXCR, one entry per CDR3 protein. The sample includes more than 40,000 distinct CDR3 sequences, about 50% of them seen just once. Material: peripheral blood, obtained before TCRalphabeta/CD19-depleted stem cell transplant. The receptors derive from a boy less than two years old with SCID, due to receive a stem cell transplant. Each CDR3 is given with its conserved first and last residue. Part of the rows lack a size; the others show once, few, many or a class for expanded clones.

j_call: TRBJ1-1; clone_size: NA; v_call: TRBV20-1; cdr3_aa: CSASDPSLRDTEAFF
j_call: TRBJ1-2; clone_size: once; v_call: TRBV7-4; cdr3_aa: CASSLAAHTGYTF
j_call: TRBJ2-1; clone_size: NA; v_call: TRBV7-2; cdr3_aa: CASSLTRLTLGIGEQFF
j_call: TRBJ1-1; clone_size: NA; v_call: TRBV7-9; cdr3_aa: CASSLVFRGSTEAFF
j_call: TRBJ2-7; clone_size: NA; v_call: TRBV11-2; cdr3_aa: CASGVEASYEQYF
j_call: TRBJ1-2; clone_size: NA; v_call: TRBV15; cdr3_aa: CATARSGGNYGYTF
j_call: TRBJ2-2; clone_size: NA; v_call: TRBV6-2/TRBV6-3; cdr3_aa: CASSYAGELFF
j_call: TRBJ2-1; clone_size: few; v_call: TRBV15; cdr3_aa: CATSRGGLAGGFAYNEQFF
j_call: TRBJ2-5; clone_size: NA; v_call: TRBV20-1; cdr3_aa: CSAKILSLIPGQGASRAQETQYF
j_call: TRBJ1-2; clone_size: NA; v_call: TRBV5-4; cdr3_aa: CASSLEASGGYTF
j_call: TRBJ2-7; clone_size: NA; v_call: TRBV7-2; cdr3_aa: CSSSLSAGGPYEQYF
j_call: TRBJ2-1; clone_size: NA; v_call: TRBV29-1; cdr3_aa: CSVEPPGLKNEQFF